A selection of T cell receptor beta chains follows, all from one sample in a study of blood T cell repertoires in COVID-19. Method: immunoSEQ multiplex PCR; TCRdb's copy keeps in-frame clones and lacks some. The table records some 31,000 clones, approximately 78% of them present only once. What was sequenced was peripheral blood. The receptors stem from a woman aged 55-75 years with acute or convalescent COVID-19. CDR3s leave out the opening cysteine and the closing phenylalanine or tryptophan. Size is stated for part of the rows, as once, few or many counts, or as a class when the clone is expanded.

V: TRBV30
size: few
CDR3: AWSEDRDLNQPQH

V: TRBV5-1
size: few
CDR3: ASSFDSDQPQH

V: TRBV5-4
size: NA
CDR3: ASSPSSRGTDTQY

V: TRBV5-1
size: NA
CDR3: ASSPEGVRADGYT

V: TRBV7-8
size: NA
CDR3: ASSLAGQGNSPLH

V: TRBV9
size: NA
CDR3: ASSARGQDNYGYT

V: TRBV2
size: NA
CDR3: ASSVFSNTGELF

V: TRBV12-3/TRBV12-4
size: once
CDR3: ASSAGETQY

V: TRBV27
size: few
CDR3: ASSLGQNTEAF

V: TRBV9
size: NA
CDR3: ASSPTTLPTGWSTDTQY

V: TRBV19
size: NA
CDR3: ASSIDKRGSTEAF

V: TRBV5-6
size: NA
CDR3: ASSRWGPSEAF

V: TRBV5-1
size: NA
CDR3: ASSLGTGTPDTQY

V: TRBV5-1
size: few
CDR3: ASSLAGTGHYEQY

V: TRBV2
size: NA
CDR3: ASSELRSDNSPLH

V: TRBV7-9
size: NA
CDR3: ASSLGTGLGNTIY

V: TRBV15
size: NA
CDR3: ATSRTTGQGQPQH

V: TRBV4-1
size: once
CDR3: ASSQDDGDRGLNEKLF

V: TRBV7-9
size: NA
CDR3: ASHYTGELF

V: TRBV6-5
size: few
CDR3: ASSYFTDPGREGYT

V: TRBV19
size: NA
CDR3: ASSIVGAETQY

V: TRBV7-3
size: NA
CDR3: ASSLTRVDSGYT

V: TRBV4-1
size: NA
CDR3: ASSQEGRANEKLF

V: TRBV5-1
size: NA
CDR3: ASSSYSGNTIY

V: TRBV19
size: NA
CDR3: ASRRGQTITDTQY

V: TRBV6-5
size: NA
CDR3: ASFLGGLSYEQY